The clone carrying this T cell receptor beta chain appeared many times. Its matching antigen is unknown. This entry is derived from a study of human T cells and chemical hapten exposure. Study details: Upper-back patch tests with 0.01% DPC were read at 6 days.

After removal of 6 bases from V and 5 bases from J, the junction contained 5 bases not matched to a gene. The CDR3 spans 13 residues. Authors' analysis steps: Individual samples carried between about 23,224 and 700,000 TCRs, with 80,000 to 100,000 as the median. Each CDR3 protein gets one entry after TCRdb re-called the RACE reads with MiXCR. For this entry, the V and J calls and clone size follow TCRdb and not the study's own pipeline. This table holds around 340,000 distinct CDR3 sequences, 5.5% to 8% found once. Regarding time point: patch test 1, 2 weeks after DPC sensitization. The treatment is: therapeutic diphenylcyclopropenone sensitization with weekly scalp DPC. Blood was collected ahead of every patch test applied. Broader study findings: Relative to controls, expanded TCRs formed significantly more large CDR3 similarity clusters.

V is TRBV12-3 or TRBV12-4 and J is TRBJ2-5, with 8 bases fitting TRBD1. Specimen: whole blood, collected in connection with sensitization to the hapten diphenylcyclopropenone (DPC). The origin of this receptor is a young woman with alopecia areata. Some clones in this sample may be carry-over from other donors' samples. The CDR3 DNA reads TGTGCCAGCAGCCGGACAGGGCTCGAGACCCAGTACTTC. Translation gives CASSRTGLETQYF.